This T cell receptor beta chain was recovered during a study of early T cells in non-severe SARS-CoV-2 infection. Turning to the study itself: From unsorted whole blood, bulk RNA was sequenced, and the chains remained unpaired. General study points: Private and CD4 specificities were missed by VDJdb matching, which favored anti-spike CD8 responses.

The library protocol tagged individual cDNA molecules with unique molecular identifiers. TCRdb re-called the 5' RACE reads through MiXCR, storing one row per CDR3 protein. The table includes about 30,000 distinct CDR3 sequences, 6.6% detected once. Germline V gives CDR1 LGHNT, CDR2 FRNRAP. The CDR3 runs to 13 residues. V was shortened by 6 bases and J by 6 bases, with 14 bases between the two germline ends. This clonotype was counted at least ten times. Antigen specificity is unknown. The chain links TRBV12-5 to TRBJ1-2; no clear D. The sequenced sample consisted of whole blood. The TCR sequence derives from an adult who was a healthcare worker with PCR-confirmed SARS-CoV-2 infection or an uninfected control (not recorded which). For the CDR3, the DNA is TGTGCTAGTGGGAACCAAGAACGGGATGGCTACACCTTC. Amino acid sequence: CASGNQERDGYTF.